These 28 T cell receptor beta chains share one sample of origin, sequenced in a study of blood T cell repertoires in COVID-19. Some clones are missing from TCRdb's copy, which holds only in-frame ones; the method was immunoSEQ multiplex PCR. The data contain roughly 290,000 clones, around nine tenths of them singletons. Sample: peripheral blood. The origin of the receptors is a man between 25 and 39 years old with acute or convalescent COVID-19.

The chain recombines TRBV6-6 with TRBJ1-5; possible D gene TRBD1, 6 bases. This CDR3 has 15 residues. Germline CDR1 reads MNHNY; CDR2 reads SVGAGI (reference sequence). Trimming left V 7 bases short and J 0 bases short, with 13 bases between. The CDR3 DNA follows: TGTGCCAGCAAATGGGGGCTTTATAGCAATCAGCCCCAGCATTTT. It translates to CASKWGLYSNQPQHF.

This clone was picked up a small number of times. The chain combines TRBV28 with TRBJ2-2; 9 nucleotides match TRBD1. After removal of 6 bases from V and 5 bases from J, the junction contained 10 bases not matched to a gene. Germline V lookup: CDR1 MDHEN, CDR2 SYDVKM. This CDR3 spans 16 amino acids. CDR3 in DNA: TGTGCCAGCAGCCGACCGACCGGGACAGGGACCGGGGAGCTGTTTTTT. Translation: CASSRPTGTGTGELFF.

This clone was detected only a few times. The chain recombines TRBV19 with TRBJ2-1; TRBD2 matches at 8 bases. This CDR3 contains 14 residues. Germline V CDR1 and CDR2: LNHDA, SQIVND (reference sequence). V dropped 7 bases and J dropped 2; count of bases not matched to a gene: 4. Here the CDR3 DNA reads TGTGCCAGTAAAGAGACTAGCGCCTACAATGAGCAGTTCTTC. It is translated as CASKETSAYNEQFF.

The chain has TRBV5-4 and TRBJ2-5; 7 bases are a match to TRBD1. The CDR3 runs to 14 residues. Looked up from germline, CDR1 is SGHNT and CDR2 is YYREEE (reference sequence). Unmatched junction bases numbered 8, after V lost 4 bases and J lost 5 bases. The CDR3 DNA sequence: TGTGCCAGCAGCGGGTCGACAGGGCGGGAGACCCAGTACTTC. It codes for CASSGSTGRETQYF.

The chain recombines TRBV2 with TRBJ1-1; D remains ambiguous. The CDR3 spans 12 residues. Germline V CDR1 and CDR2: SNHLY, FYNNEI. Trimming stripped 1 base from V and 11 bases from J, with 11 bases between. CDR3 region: CASSEGPVTAFF. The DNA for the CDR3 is TGTGCCAGCAGTGAAGGTCCAGTTACGGCTTTCTTT.

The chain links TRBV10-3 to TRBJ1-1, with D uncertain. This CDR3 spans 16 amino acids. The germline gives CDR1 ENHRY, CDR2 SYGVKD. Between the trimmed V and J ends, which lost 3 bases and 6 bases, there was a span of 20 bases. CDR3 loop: CAISDPSGSLGAEAFF. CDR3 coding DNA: TGTGCCATCAGTGACCCGAGCGGCTCACTTGGGGCTGAAGCTTTCTTT.

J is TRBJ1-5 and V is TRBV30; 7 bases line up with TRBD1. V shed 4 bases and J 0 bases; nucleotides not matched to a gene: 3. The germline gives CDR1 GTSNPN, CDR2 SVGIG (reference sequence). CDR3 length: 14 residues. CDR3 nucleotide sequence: TGTGCCTGGAACCGGGACAGTAGCAATCAGCCCCAGCATTTT. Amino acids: CAWNRDSSNQPQHF.

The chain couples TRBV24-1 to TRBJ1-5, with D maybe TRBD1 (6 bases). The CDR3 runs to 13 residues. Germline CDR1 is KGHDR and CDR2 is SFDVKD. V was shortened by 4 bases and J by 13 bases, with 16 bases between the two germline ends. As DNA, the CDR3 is TGTGCCACCAGTGAAACCAGACAGGATGGACAGCATTTT. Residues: CATSETRQDGQHF.

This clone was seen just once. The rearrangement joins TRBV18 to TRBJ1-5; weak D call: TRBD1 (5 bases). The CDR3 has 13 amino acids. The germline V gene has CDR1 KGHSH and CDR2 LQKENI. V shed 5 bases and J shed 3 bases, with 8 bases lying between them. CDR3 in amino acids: CASSGADNQPQHF. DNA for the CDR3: TGTGCCAGCTCAGGGGCAGACAATCAGCCCCAGCATTTT.

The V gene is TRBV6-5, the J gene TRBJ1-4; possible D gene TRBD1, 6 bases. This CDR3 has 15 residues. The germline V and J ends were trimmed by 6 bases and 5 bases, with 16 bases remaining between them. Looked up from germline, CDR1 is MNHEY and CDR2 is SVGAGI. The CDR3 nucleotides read TGTGCCAGCAGACCGAATCAGGGGTGGAATGAAAAACTGTTTTTT. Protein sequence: CASRPNQGWNEKLFF.

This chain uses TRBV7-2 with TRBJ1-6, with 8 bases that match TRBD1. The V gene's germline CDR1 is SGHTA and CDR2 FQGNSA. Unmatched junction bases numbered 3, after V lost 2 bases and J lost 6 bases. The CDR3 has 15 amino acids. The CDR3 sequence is CASSLLDRANSPLHF. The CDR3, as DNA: TGTGCCAGCAGCTTACTGGACAGGGCTAATTCACCCCTCCACTTT.

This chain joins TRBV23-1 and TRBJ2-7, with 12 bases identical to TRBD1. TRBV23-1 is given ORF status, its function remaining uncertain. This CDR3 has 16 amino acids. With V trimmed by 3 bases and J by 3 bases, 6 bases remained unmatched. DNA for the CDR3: TGCGCCAGCAGTCAGCCTTGGGACAGGGGGCTCTACGAGCAGTACTTC. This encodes CASSQPWDRGLYEQYF.

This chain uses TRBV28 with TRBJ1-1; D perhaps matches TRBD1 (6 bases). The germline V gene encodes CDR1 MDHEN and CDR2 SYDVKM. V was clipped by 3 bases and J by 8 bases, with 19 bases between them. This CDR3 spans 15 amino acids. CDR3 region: CASSFRQVRGLEAFF. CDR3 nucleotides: TGTGCCAGCAGTTTTCGCCAGGTCAGGGGCTTAGAAGCTTTCTTT.

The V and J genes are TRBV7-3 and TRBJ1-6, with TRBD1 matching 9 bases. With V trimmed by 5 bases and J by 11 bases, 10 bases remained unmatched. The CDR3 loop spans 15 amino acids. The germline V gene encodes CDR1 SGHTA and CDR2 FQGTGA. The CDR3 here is CASSPTGGNSAPLHF. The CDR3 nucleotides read TGTGCCAGCAGCCCGACAGGGGGGAATTCCGCACCCCTCCACTTT.

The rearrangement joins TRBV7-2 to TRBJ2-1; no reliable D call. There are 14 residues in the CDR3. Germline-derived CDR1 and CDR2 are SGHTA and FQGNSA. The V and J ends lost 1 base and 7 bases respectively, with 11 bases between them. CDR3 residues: CASSLGVPGNEQFF. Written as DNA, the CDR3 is TGTGCCAGCAGCTTAGGGGTCCCCGGGAATGAGCAGTTCTTC.

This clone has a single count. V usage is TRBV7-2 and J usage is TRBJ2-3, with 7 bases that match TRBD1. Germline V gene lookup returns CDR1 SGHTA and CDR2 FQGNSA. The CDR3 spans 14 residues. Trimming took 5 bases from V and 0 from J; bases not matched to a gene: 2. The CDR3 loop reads CASSEGQSTDTQYF. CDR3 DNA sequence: TGTGCCAGCAGCGAGGGACAGAGCACAGATACGCAGTATTTT.

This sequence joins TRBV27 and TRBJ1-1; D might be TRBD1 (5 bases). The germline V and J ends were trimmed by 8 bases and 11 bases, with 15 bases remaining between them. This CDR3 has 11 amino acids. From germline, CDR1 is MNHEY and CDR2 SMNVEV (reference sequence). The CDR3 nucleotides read TGTGCCAGCGCGTTGGGGGGGGAGGCTTTCTTT. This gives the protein CASALGGEAFF.

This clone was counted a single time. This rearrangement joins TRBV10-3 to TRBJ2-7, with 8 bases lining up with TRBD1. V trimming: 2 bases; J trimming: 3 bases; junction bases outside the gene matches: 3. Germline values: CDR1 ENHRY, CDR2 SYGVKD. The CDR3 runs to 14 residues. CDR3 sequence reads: CAISERDRNYEQYF. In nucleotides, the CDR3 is TGTGCCATCAGTGAGCGGGACAGGAACTACGAGCAGTACTTC.

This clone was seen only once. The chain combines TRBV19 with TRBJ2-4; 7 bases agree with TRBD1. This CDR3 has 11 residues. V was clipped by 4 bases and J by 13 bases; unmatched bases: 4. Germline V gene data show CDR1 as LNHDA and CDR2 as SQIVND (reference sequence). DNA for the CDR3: TGTGCCAGTAGTACAGGGACAGCGCAGTACTTC. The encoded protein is CASSTGTAQYF.

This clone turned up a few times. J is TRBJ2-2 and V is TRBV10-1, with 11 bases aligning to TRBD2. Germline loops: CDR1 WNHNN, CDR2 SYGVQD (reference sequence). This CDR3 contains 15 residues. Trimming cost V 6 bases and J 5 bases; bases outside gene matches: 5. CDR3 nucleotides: TGCGCCAGCAGCAATAGCGGGAGGGGTACCGGGGAGCTGTTTTTT. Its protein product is CASSNSGRGTGELFF.

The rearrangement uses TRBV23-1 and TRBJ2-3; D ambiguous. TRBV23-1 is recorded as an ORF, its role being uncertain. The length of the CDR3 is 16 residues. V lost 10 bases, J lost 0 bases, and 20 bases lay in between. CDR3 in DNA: TGCGCCACCCCGACCTTTGACATCGCTAGCACAGATACGCAGTATTTT. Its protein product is CATPTFDIASTDTQYF.

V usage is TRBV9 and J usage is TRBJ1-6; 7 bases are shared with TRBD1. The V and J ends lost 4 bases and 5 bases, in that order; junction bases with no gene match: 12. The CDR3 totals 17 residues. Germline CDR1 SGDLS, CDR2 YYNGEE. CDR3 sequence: CASSLNVRDSNNSPLHF. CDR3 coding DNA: TGTGCCAGCAGCCTGAATGTCCGGGACAGCAATAATTCACCCCTCCACTTT.

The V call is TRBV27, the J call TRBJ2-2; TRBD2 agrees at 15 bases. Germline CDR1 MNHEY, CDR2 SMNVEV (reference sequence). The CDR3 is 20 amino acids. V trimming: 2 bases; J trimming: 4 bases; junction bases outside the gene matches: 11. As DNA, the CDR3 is TGTGCCAGCAGTTTAAGTCCCGGACTAGCGGGGGGGCCTAGCACCGGGGAGCTGTTTTTT. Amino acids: CASSLSPGLAGGPSTGELFF.

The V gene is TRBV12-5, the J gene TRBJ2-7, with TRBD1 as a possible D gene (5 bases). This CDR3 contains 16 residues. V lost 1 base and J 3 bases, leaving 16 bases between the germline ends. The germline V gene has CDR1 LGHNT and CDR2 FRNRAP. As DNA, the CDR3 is TGTGCTAGTGGTTTGGACACCCCCGGCAGGGACTACGAGCAGTACTTC. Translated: CASGLDTPGRDYEQYF.

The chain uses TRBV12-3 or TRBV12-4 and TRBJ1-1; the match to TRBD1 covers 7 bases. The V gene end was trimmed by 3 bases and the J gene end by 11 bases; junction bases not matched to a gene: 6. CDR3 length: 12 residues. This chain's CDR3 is CASSFIQGVAFF. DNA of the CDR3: TGTGCCAGCAGTTTCATTCAGGGGGTCGCTTTCTTT.

The CDR3 spells CSVETGGRYEQYF. The CDR3 DNA is TGCAGCGTTGAGACAGGGGGCCGATACGAGCAGTACTTC. The chain has TRBV29-1 and TRBJ2-7; 10 nucleotides match TRBD1. Germline V lookup: CDR1 SQVTM, CDR2 ANQGSEA. The CDR3 has 13 amino acids. V lost 3 bases to trimming and J lost 4 bases; unmatched junction nucleotides: 3.

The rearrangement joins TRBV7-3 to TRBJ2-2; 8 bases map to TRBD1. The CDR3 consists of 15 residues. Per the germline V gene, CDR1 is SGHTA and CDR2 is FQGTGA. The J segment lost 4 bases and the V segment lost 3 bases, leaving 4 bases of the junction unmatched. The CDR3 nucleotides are TGTGCCAGCAGCTTCCAGGGGGCGAGCACCGGGGAGCTGTTTTTT. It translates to CASSFQGASTGELFF.

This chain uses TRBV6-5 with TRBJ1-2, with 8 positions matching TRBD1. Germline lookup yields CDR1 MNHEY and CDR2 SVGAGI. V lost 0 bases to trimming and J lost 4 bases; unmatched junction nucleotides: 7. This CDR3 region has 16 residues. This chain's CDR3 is CASSYSLTGDRYGYTF. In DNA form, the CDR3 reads TGTGCCAGCAGTTACTCTTTGACAGGGGACCGCTATGGCTACACCTTC.